The clone carrying this T cell receptor beta chain appeared a few times. Its antigen is not identified. The CDR3 extends over 13 amino acids. Germline V lookup: CDR1 SGHRS, CDR2 YFSETQ. Trimming shortened V by 0 bases and J by 8 bases, and 9 bases separated the two germline ends. The sample comes from a study of post-analysis software for immune sequencing data. Notes on the study in general: With TRBV5-6, TRBV5-1 and TRBV20-1 included, about five TRBV segments were more frequent in patients than in controls.

TCR beta cDNA libraries had unique molecular identifiers. TCRdb re-called the PCR reads through MiXCR, storing one row per CDR3 protein. The sample has 650,000 to 850,000 distinct CDR3 sequences, approximately 53% seen once. The chain carries TRBV5-1 and TRBJ2-1; D gene ambiguous. The specimen was blood. The receptor was isolated from a girl aged 10 to 17 with multiple sclerosis. The DNA for the CDR3 is TGCGCCAGCAGCTTGGTGCTGGTCGATGAGCAGTTCTTC. Its protein is CASSLVLVDEQFF.